The following is a T cell receptor beta chain sequence with its context. This sample is drawn from a study of technical replicates of blood from a handful of donors. TCRdb keeps only in-frame clones here, not all; method: immunoSEQ multiplex PCR. Of about 74,000 clones in the sample, 85% to 95% are singletons; the top ten hold 0.2% to 0.3%. Germline CDR1 SQVTM, CDR2 ANQGSEA. J gave up 1 base and V 6 bases, and 6 bases lay outside the gene matches. CDR3 length: 14 amino acids. The chain combines TRBV29-1 with TRBJ2-3; 8 positions agree with TRBD1. Sequences were obtained from T cells isolated from PBMCs. The receptor's source is a human donor in good health. The CDR3 loop reads CSVTGGYGTDTQYF. Written as DNA, the CDR3 is TGCAGCGTAACAGGGGGTTACGGCACAGATACGCAGTATTTT.